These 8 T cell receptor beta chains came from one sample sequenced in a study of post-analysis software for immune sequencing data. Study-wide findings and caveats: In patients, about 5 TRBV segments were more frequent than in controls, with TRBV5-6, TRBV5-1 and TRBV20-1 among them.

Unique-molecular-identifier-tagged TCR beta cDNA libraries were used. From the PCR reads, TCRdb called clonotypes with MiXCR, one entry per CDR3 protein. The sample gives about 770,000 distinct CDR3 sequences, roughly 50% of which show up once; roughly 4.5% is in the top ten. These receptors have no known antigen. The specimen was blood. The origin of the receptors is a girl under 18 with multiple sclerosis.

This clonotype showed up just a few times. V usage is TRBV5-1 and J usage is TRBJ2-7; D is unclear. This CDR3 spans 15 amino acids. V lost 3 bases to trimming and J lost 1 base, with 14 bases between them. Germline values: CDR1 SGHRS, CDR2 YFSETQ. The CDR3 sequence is CASSSEPGRSYEQYF. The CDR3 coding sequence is TGCGCCAGCAGCTCGGAGCCGGGTCGTTCCTACGAGCAGTACTTC.

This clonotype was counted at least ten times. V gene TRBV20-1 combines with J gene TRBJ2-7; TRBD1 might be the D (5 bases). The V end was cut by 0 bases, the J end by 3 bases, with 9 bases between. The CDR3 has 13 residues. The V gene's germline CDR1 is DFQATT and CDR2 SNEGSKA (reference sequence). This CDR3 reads CSARDWGLYEQYF. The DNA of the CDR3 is TGCAGTGCTAGAGATTGGGGCCTCTACGAGCAGTACTTC.

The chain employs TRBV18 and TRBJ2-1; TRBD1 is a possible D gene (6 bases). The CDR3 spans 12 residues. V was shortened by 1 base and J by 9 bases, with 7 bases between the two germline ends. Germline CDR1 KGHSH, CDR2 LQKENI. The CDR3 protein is CASSPLGGEQFF. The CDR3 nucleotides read TGTGCCAGCTCACCACTAGGGGGTGAGCAGTTCTTC.

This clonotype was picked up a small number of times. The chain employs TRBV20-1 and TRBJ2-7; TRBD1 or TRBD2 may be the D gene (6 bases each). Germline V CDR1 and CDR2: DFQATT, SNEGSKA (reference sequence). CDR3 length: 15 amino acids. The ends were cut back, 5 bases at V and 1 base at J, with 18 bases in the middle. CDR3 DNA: TGCAGTGCTCCGATGCGGGGACACCTATCCTACGAGCAGTACTTC. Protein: CSAPMRGHLSYEQYF.

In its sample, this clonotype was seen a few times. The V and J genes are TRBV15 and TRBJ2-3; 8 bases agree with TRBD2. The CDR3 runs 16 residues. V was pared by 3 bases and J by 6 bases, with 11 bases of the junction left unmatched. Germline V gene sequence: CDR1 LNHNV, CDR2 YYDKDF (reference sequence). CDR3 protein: CATSRTGLALDDTQYF. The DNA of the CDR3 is TGTGCCACCAGCAGGACCGGACTAGCCCTAGATGATACGCAGTATTTT.

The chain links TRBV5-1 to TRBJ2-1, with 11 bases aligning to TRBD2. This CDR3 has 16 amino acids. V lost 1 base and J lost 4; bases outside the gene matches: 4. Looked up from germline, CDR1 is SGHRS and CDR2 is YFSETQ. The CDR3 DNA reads TGCGCCAGCAGCTTGACACTAGCGGGAGTTTACAATGAGCAGTTCTTC. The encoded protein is CASSLTLAGVYNEQFF.

DNA of the CDR3: TGCAGTGCTAAGGGGGACCGCTCCTACGAGCAGTACTTC. Its protein product is CSAKGDRSYEQYF. The chain has TRBV20-1 and TRBJ2-7; a weak D match, TRBD1 (6 bases). The germline CDR1 and CDR2 sequences are DFQATT and SNEGSKA (reference sequence). Between the trimmed V and J ends, which lost 4 bases and 0 bases, there was a span of 10 bases. The CDR3 totals 13 residues.

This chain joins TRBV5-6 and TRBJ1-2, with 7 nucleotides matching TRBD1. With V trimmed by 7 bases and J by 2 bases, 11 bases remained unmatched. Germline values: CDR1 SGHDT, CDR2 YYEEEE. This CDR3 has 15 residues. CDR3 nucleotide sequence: TGTGCCAGCTCACCTGGGCACAGGGGAAACTATGGCTACACCTTC. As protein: CASSPGHRGNYGYTF.